A single sample gave rise to the 21 T cell receptor beta chains below, sequenced in a study of cytomegalovirus exposure and HLA in healthy donors. A multiplex PCR was run with 60 Vbeta primers and 13 Jbeta primers. Produced via immunoSEQ multiplex PCR; TCRdb's table is partial and in-frame only. This table holds about 77,000 clones. The sequenced sample consisted of PBMCs. The receptors derive from a middle-aged man in good health and CMV-seropositive.

The chain has TRBV6-6 and TRBJ2-6, with D unclear. The CDR3 has 13 amino acids. The germline CDR1 and CDR2 sequences are MNHNY and SVGAGI (reference sequence). V was pared by 7 bases and J by 4 bases, with 8 bases between. CDR3 bases: TGTGCCAGCACCACTCACGGGGCCAACGTCCTGACTTTC. It specifies CASTTHGANVLTF.

The V call is TRBV7-3, the J call TRBJ2-3; D might be TRBD1 (6 bases). The CDR3 contains 16 residues. V lost 1 base and J lost 1, with 12 bases in between. Germline V gene lookup returns CDR1 SGHTA and CDR2 FQGTGA. This chain's CDR3 is CASSLKFRGGTDTQYF. In DNA form, the CDR3 reads TGTGCCAGCAGCTTAAAATTCAGGGGCGGCACAGATACGCAGTATTTT.

This rearrangement joins TRBV27 to TRBJ1-1, with 7 bases identical to TRBD1. Germline-derived CDR1 and CDR2 are MNHEY and SMNVEV (reference sequence). CDR3 length: 12 amino acids. V dropped 4 bases and J dropped 5; count of bases not matched to a gene: 1. CDR3 residues: CASSYRGTEAFF. CDR3 in DNA: TGTGCCAGCAGTTACAGGGGAACTGAAGCTTTCTTT.

This sequence joins TRBV6-6 and TRBJ1-3; D gene ambiguous. Germline CDR1 reads MNHNY; CDR2 reads SVGAGI (reference sequence). V was shortened by 7 bases and J by 4 bases, with 17 bases between the two germline ends. There are 15 residues in the CDR3. The CDR3 region is CASTNAGESGNTIYF. The CDR3 DNA sequence: TGTGCCAGCACCAACGCCGGGGAATCAGGAAACACCATATATTTT.

This chain links TRBV4-1 with TRBJ1-2; tentatively, D is TRBD1 (5 bases). CDR3 length: 15 amino acids. The germline V gene has CDR1 MGHRA and CDR2 YSYEKL. V was clipped by 0 bases and J by 6 bases, with 14 bases between them. The CDR3 DNA reads TGCGCCAGCAGCCAAGAAAGGGGAGGCATCCATGGCTACACCTTC. Translation: CASSQERGGIHGYTF.

The genes are TRBV27 and TRBJ1-2; the match to TRBD1 covers 9 bases. The CDR3 contains 14 residues. Germline V lookup: CDR1 MNHEY, CDR2 SMNVEV (reference sequence). V trimming: 6 bases; J trimming: 7 bases; junction bases outside the gene matches: 9. In DNA, the CDR3 is TGTGCCAGCAGACCCACAGGGGGCGCGGGTGGCTACACCTTC. Translated: CASRPTGGAGGYTF.

CDR3 loop: CASTPAGGGPGELFF. The CDR3 DNA follows: TGTGCCAGCACTCCTGCAGGGGGCGGTCCCGGGGAGCTGTTTTTT. The chain combines TRBV7-9 with TRBJ2-2; 8 bases map to TRBD1. The V gene end was trimmed by 7 bases and the J gene end by 6 bases; junction bases not matched to a gene: 10. Per the germline V gene, CDR1 is SEHNR and CDR2 is FQNEAQ (reference sequence). The CDR3 runs 15 residues.

Notes on this clone: Other nucleotide sequences in the sample specify the same CDR3. The chain links TRBV6-1 to TRBJ2-7; D unresolved. Germline CDR1 MNHNS, CDR2 SASEGT. The V and J ends lost 7 bases and 4 bases respectively, with 14 bases between them. This CDR3 comprises 13 residues. The DNA of the CDR3 is TGTGCCAGCATCTCCCCGCCGGGTTACGAGCAGTACGTC. The encoded protein is CASISPPGYEQYV.

This chain links TRBV30 with TRBJ1-2; weak D call: TRBD1 (6 bases). From germline, CDR1 is GTSNPN and CDR2 SVGIG (reference sequence). The CDR3 loop spans 12 amino acids. The V gene lost 0 bases and the J gene lost 6 bases, with 8 bases spanning the gap. The chain's CDR3 is CAWSVQGHGYTF. CDR3 sequence (DNA): TGTGCCTGGAGTGTACAGGGACATGGCTACACCTTC.

This chain joins TRBV2 and TRBJ1-2, with D possibly matching TRBD1 (6 bases). The CDR3 consists of 13 residues. Germline V gene lookup returns CDR1 SNHLY and CDR2 FYNNEI. Deletions cut 7 bases from V and 4 bases from J, with 13 bases between. The CDR3 DNA reads TGTGCCAGCAAGGGGGGGCGCCTCTATGGCTACACCTTC. This sequence encodes CASKGGRLYGYTF.

The chain links TRBV5-1 to TRBJ1-2, with 7 bases aligning to TRBD1. The germline V gene encodes CDR1 SGHRS and CDR2 YFSETQ. This CDR3 has 18 amino acids. The V segment lost 1 base and the J segment 4 bases; nucleotides outside the gene matches: 16. This chain's CDR3 is CASSLYTEIQGQAYGYTF. The CDR3 DNA reads TGCGCCAGCAGCTTGTATACGGAGATACAGGGGCAAGCCTATGGCTACACCTTC.

The chain has TRBV4-1 and TRBJ1-1, with a possible D match to TRBD1 (5 bases). V dropped 5 bases and J dropped 1 base, with 11 bases sitting between them. The length of the CDR3 is 14 residues. Looked up from germline, CDR1 is MGHRA and CDR2 is YSYEKL. This CDR3 reads CASSLRRGNTEAFF. Written as DNA, the CDR3 is TGCGCCAGCAGCTTGAGAAGGGGGAACACTGAAGCTTTCTTT.

The rearrangement links TRBV7-9 to TRBJ2-1; no clear D. In germline, CDR1 is SEHNR, CDR2 FQNEAQ (reference sequence). The CDR3 contains 10 residues. The V and J ends lost 3 bases and 10 bases respectively, with 4 bases between them. The CDR3 protein is CASSLTEQFF. CDR3 bases: TGTGCCAGCAGCTTGACAGAGCAGTTCTTC.

This chain links TRBV6-5 with TRBJ2-1; D might be TRBD1 (5 bases). CDR1 and CDR2 from the germline V gene are MNHEY and SVGAGI. This CDR3 region has 11 residues. V was clipped by 7 bases and J by 10 bases, with 11 bases between them. The CDR3 bases are TGTGCCAGCAATCAGGGCCTAGAGCAGTTCTTC. It encodes CASNQGLEQFF.

CDR3 sequence: CASSSDRWNNEQFF. The CDR3 DNA follows: TGTGCCAGCAGCTCGGACAGGTGGAACAATGAGCAGTTCTTC. The chain combines TRBV7-3 with TRBJ2-1; 7 positions match TRBD1. V trimming: 4 bases; J trimming: 5 bases; junction bases outside the gene matches: 5. Germline V gene sequence: CDR1 SGHTA, CDR2 FQGTGA. The CDR3 is made up of 14 amino acids.

The chain recombines TRBV30 with TRBJ1-4; D is undetermined. Germline-derived CDR1 and CDR2 are GTSNPN and SVGIG (reference sequence). V lost 1 base and J lost 8, with 11 bases in between. This CDR3 is 13 amino acids long. The CDR3, as DNA: TGTGCCTGGAGTGGCGCGCTACGAGAAAAACTGTTTTTT. This encodes CAWSGALREKLFF.

The genes are TRBV9 and TRBJ1-1, with 8 positions matching TRBD1. The germline gives CDR1 SGDLS, CDR2 YYNGEE. CDR3 length: 17 residues. V shed 3 bases and J 1 base; nucleotides not matched to a gene: 11. The CDR3 nucleotides read TGTGCCAGCAGCGCCAACACGCAGGGGGCGCAGAACACTGAAGCTTTCTTT. Protein product: CASSANTQGAQNTEAFF. The variable domain in full, completed from reference TRBV9 and TRBJ1-1, reads DSGVTQTPKHLITATGQRVTLRCSPRSGDLSVYWYQQSLDQGLQFLIQYYNGEERAKGNILERFSAQQFPDLHSELNLSSLELGDSALYFCASSANTQGAQNTEAFFGQGTRLTVV.

The chain is built from TRBV5-1 and TRBJ1-4; 8 nucleotides line up with TRBD1. V lost 4 bases to trimming and J lost 2 bases; unmatched junction nucleotides: 7. The CDR3 has 16 residues. The germline V gene encodes CDR1 SGHRS and CDR2 YFSETQ. This CDR3 is CASSRTGPGTNEKLFF. CDR3 nucleotide sequence: TGCGCCAGCAGCCGGACAGGGCCTGGGACTAATGAAAAACTGTTTTTT.

V is TRBV19 and J is TRBJ1-5; TRBD1 might be the D (6 bases). V shed 7 bases and J shed 5 bases, with 12 bases lying between them. CDR3 size: 13 residues. Germline values: CDR1 LNHDA, CDR2 SQIVND (reference sequence). The CDR3 sequence is CASTGDGDQPQHF. CDR3 nucleotide sequence: TGTGCCAGTACAGGGGACGGGGATCAGCCCCAGCATTTT.

The chain joins TRBV7-2 to TRBJ1-5, with D hard to call. V shed 5 bases and J shed 4 bases, with 12 bases lying between them. The V gene's germline CDR1 is SGHTA and CDR2 FQGNSA. The length of the CDR3 is 14 residues. The CDR3 protein is CASSLSRVNQPQHF. The CDR3 DNA is TGTGCCAGCAGCCTTAGTCGGGTTAATCAGCCCCAGCATTTT.

The gene calls are TRBV18 and TRBJ1-2; D gene ambiguous. The CDR3 length is 12 residues. Trimming stripped 3 bases from V and 6 bases from J, with 8 bases between. Looked up from germline, CDR1 is KGHSH and CDR2 is LQKENI. The CDR3 loop is CASSPSGNGYTF. The CDR3, as DNA: TGTGCCAGCTCACCTTCGGGGAATGGCTACACCTTC.